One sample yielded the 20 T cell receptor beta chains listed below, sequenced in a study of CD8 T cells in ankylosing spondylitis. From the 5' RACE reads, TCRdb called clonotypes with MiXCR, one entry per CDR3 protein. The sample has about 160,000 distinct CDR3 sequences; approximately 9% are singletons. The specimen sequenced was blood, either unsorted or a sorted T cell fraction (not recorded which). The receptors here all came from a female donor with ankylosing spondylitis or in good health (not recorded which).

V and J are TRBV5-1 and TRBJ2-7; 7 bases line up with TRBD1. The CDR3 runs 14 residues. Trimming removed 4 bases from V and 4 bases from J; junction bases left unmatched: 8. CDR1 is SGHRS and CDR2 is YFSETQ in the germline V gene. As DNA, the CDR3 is TGCGCCAGCAGCCCTGACAGGGTTGCATACGAGCAGTACTTC. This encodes CASSPDRVAYEQYF.

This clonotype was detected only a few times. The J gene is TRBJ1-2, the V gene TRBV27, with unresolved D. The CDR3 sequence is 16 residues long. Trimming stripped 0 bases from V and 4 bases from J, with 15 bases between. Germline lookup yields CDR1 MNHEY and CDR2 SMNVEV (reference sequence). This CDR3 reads CASSLSTPPGIYGYTF. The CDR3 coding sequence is TGTGCCAGCAGTTTATCCACCCCTCCAGGAATCTATGGCTACACCTTC.

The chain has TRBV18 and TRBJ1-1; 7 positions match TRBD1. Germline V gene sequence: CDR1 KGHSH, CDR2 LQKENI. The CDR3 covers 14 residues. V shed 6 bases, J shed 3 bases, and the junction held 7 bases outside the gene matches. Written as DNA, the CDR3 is TGTGCCAGCTCCCCAGGAGGGGGCCACACTGAAGCTTTCTTT. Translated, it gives CASSPGGGHTEAFF. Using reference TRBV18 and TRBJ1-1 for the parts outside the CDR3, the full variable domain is NAGVMQNPRHLVRRRGQEARLRCSPMKGHSHVYWYRQLPEEGLKFMVYLQKENIIDESGMPKERFSAEFPKEGPSILRIQQVVRGDSAAYFCASSPGGGHTEAFFGQGTRLTVV.

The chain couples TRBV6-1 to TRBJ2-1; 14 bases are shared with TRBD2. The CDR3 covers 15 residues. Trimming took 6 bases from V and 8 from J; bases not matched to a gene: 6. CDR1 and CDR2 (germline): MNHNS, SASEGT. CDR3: CASRSGTSGSHEQFF. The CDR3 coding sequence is TGTGCCAGCAGGTCCGGGACTAGCGGGAGCCATGAGCAGTTCTTC.

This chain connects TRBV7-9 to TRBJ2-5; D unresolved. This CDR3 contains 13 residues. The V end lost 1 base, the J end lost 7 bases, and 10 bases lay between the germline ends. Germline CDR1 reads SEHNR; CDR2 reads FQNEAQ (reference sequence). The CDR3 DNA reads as TGTGCCAGCAGCTTAGGTGGGTCAGGGACCCAGTACTTC. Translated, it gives CASSLGGSGTQYF.

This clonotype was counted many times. CDR3 DNA: TGTGCCAGCGTCCGAGCGGGACTGGGCACAGATACGCAGTATTTT. As protein: CASVRAGLGTDTQYF. The chain couples TRBV7-2 to TRBJ2-3; 7 nucleotides match TRBD2. Germline CDR1 and CDR2: SGHTA and FQGNSA. The J segment lost 1 base and the V segment lost 8 bases, leaving 9 bases of the junction unmatched. The CDR3 covers 15 residues.

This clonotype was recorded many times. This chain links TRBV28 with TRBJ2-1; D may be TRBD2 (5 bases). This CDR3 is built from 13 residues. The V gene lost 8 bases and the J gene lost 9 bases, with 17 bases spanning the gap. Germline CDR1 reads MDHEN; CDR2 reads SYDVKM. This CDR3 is CASSRAGPGEQFF. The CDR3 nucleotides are TGTGCCAGCTCTAGGGCGGGTCCGGGTGAGCAGTTCTTC.

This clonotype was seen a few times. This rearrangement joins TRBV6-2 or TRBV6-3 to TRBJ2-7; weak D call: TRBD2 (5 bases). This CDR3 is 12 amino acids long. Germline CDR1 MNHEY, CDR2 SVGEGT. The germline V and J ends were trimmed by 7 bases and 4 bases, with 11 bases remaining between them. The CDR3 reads CASTFGNYEQYF. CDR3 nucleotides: TGTGCCAGCACCTTCGGGAATTACGAGCAGTACTTC.

CDR3 amino acids: CASDRGQSNQPQHF. CDR3 DNA sequence: TGTGCCAGTGACAGGGGGCAAAGCAATCAGCCCCAGCATTTT. The rearrangement uses TRBV19 and TRBJ1-5, with 10 bases that match TRBD1. This CDR3 contains 14 residues. V was pared by 8 bases and J by 1 base, with 2 bases of the junction left unmatched. In germline, CDR1 is LNHDA, CDR2 SQIVND (reference sequence).

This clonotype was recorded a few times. Written as DNA, the CDR3 is TGTGCCAGCAGCCCAGGACTAGAGACACTGCGGGCTGAAGCTTTCTTT. Protein: CASSPGLETLRAEAFF. J is TRBJ1-1 and V is TRBV3-1, with unresolved D. Germline CDR1 LGHDT, CDR2 YNNKEL (reference sequence). This CDR3 contains 16 residues. Trimming shortened V by 4 bases and J by 6 bases, and 21 bases separated the two germline ends.

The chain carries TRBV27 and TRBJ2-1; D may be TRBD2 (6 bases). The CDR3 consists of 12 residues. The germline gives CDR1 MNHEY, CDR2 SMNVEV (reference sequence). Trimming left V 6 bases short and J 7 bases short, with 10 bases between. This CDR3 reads CASSRGRNEQFF. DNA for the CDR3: TGTGCCAGCAGCCGGGGGAGGAATGAGCAGTTCTTC.

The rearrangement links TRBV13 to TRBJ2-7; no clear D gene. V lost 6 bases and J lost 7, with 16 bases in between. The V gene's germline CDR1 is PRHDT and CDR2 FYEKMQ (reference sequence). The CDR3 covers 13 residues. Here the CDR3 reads CASSFPGLGEQYF. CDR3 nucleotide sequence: TGTGCCAGCAGTTTTCCGGGCCTAGGAGAGCAGTACTTC.

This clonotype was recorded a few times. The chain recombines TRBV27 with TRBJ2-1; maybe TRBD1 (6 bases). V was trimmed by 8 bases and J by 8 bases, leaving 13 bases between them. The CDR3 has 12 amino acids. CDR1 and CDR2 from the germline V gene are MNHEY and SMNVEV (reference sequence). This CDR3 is CASALGGHEQFF. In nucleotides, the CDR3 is TGTGCCAGCGCCCTAGGGGGACATGAGCAGTTCTTC.

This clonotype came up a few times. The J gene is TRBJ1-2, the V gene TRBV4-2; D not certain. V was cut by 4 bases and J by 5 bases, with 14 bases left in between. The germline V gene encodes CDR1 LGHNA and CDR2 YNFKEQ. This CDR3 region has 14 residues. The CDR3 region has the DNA TGTGCCAGCAGCCCCCTGGGGAGCGGGTATGGCTACACCTTC. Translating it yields CASSPLGSGYGYTF.

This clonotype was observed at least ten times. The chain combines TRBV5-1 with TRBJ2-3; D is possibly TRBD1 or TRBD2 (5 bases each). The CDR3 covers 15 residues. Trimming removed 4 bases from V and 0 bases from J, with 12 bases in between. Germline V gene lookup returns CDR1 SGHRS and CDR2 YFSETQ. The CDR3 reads CASSPHRDSTDTQYF. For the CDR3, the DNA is TGCGCCAGCAGCCCCCACCGGGACAGCACAGATACGCAGTATTTT.

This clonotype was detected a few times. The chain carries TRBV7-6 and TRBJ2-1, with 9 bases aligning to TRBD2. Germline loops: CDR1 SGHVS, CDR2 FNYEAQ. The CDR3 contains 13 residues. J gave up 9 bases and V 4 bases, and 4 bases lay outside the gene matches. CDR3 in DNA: TGTGCCAGCAGCTCGGCGGGGGGGGTTGAGCAGTTCTTC. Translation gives CASSSAGGVEQFF.

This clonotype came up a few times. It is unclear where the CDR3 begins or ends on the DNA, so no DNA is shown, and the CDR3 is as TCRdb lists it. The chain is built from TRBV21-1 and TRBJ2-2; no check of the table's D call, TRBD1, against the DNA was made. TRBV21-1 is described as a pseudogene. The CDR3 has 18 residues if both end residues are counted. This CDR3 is CASSKGGRERGTPGSCFF.

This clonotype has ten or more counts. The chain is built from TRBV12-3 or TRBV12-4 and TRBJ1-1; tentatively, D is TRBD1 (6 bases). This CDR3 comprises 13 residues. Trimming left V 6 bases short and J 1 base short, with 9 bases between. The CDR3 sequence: CASRLGGNTEAFF. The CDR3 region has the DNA TGTGCCAGCAGGCTAGGGGGGAACACTGAAGCTTTCTTT.

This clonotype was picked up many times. This CDR3 reads CASRATVGDEQFF. As DNA, the CDR3 is TGTGCCAGCAGGGCTACCGTCGGAGATGAGCAGTTCTTC. The chain joins TRBV12-3 or TRBV12-4 to TRBJ2-1; unclear D gene. Trimming shortened V by 6 bases and J by 8 bases, and 14 bases separated the two germline ends. The CDR3 consists of 13 residues.

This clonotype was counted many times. This CDR3 is CATSGQEETQYF. The CDR3 region has the DNA TGTGCCACCAGTGGGCAGGAAGAGACCCAGTACTTC. V usage is TRBV24-1 and J usage is TRBJ2-5; D remains ambiguous. The CDR3 loop spans 12 amino acids. Trimming cost V 5 bases and J 3 bases, with 6 bases left between them. Germline V gene lookup returns CDR1 KGHDR and CDR2 SFDVKD.